The TCR beta chain described here comes from a study of blood T cell repertoires in COVID-19. Clones were read by immunoSEQ multiplex PCR, and TCRdb kept only the in-frame ones, dropping some. The sample carries a few hundred thousand clones, about 90% recorded once. Germline CDR1 is SGHTA and CDR2 is FQGTGA. The V segment lost 8 bases and the J segment 4 bases; nucleotides outside the gene matches: 4. This CDR3 comprises 12 residues. The sequenced material came from peripheral blood. The gene calls are TRBV7-3 and TRBJ2-5, with 7 bases fitting TRBD2. This sequence originates from a woman aged 45-59 years with COVID-19, enrolled during active disease. The CDR3 sequence: CASGRAGETQYF. CDR3 nucleotide sequence: TGTGCCAGCGGGAGGGCGGGAGAGACCCAGTACTTC.